The 20 T cell receptor beta chains below all came from one sample that was sequenced in a study of blood T cell repertoires in COVID-19. TCRdb keeps only in-frame clones here, not all; method: immunoSEQ multiplex PCR. The table includes 250,000 to 350,000 clones, roughly 80% detected once. The sample taken for sequencing was peripheral blood. These TCRs come from a human donor with COVID-19, enrolled during active disease. The donor label of this sample is uncertain.

V and J are TRBV6-4 and TRBJ1-4; the match to TRBD1 covers 8 bases. CDR1 MRHNA and CDR2 SNTAGT come from the germline V gene. This CDR3 spans 17 amino acids. With 5 bases clipped from V and 5 bases from J, the junction kept 13 bases outside the gene matches. As DNA, the CDR3 is TGTGCCAGCAGTCCACAACCTCGGACAGGGAGCAATGAAAAACTGTTTTTT. Amino acid sequence: CASSPQPRTGSNEKLFF.

The table lists this clone with a count of one. The chain has TRBV7-2 and TRBJ2-5; D remains ambiguous. Trimming stripped 3 bases from V and 1 base from J, with 12 bases between. Germline lookup yields CDR1 SGHTA and CDR2 FQGNSA. The CDR3 consists of 15 residues. The CDR3 nucleotides read TGTGCCAGCAGCTTGCAGCGAGTGCCCCAAGAGACCCAGTACTTC. It encodes CASSLQRVPQETQYF.

The chain carries TRBV5-6 and TRBJ2-7; 8 bases agree with TRBD2. CDR1 SGHDT and CDR2 YYEEEE come from the germline V gene. V shed 3 bases, J shed 2 bases, and the junction held 7 bases outside the gene matches. This CDR3 region has 15 residues. The CDR3: CASSSKRESTYEQYF. The CDR3 DNA is TGTGCCAGCAGCTCGAAGCGGGAGTCGACCTACGAGCAGTACTTC.

J is TRBJ2-2 and V is TRBV9, with 9 bases matching TRBD1. V trimming: 4 bases; J trimming: 2 bases; junction bases outside the gene matches: 6. The CDR3 runs to 16 residues. Germline CDR1 SGDLS, CDR2 YYNGEE. The CDR3 here is CASSPGTGINTGELFF. The CDR3 DNA is TGTGCCAGCAGCCCGGGGACAGGGATAAACACCGGGGAGCTGTTTTTT. The whole variable domain, filled in from reference TRBV9 and TRBJ2-2, reads DSGVTQTPKHLITATGQRVTLRCSPRSGDLSVYWYQQSLDQGLQFLIQYYNGEERAKGNILERFSAQQFPDLHSELNLSSLELGDSALYFCASSPGTGINTGELFFGEGSRLTVL.

The table lists this clone with a count of one. This sequence joins TRBV11-2 and TRBJ2-7; 10 bases line up with TRBD1. CDR1 and CDR2 (germline): SGHAT, FQNNGV. V dropped 5 bases and J dropped 5; count of bases not matched to a gene: 9. This CDR3 spans 15 amino acids. The chain's CDR3 is CASSRSPGTGDEQYF. The CDR3 region has the DNA TGTGCCAGCAGCAGATCTCCCGGGACAGGGGACGAGCAGTACTTC.

This chain joins TRBV27 and TRBJ1-4; perhaps TRBD1 as D (5 bases). The CDR3 loop spans 14 amino acids. Between the trimmed V and J ends, which lost 2 bases and 10 bases, there was a span of 14 bases. The V gene's germline CDR1 is MNHEY and CDR2 SMNVEV (reference sequence). The CDR3 coding sequence is TGTGCCAGCAGTTTAGGGAGTGCGGGGGTAAAACTGTTTTTT. This encodes CASSLGSAGVKLFF.

The sample holds a few counts of this clone. V is TRBV6-1 and J is TRBJ1-5; perhaps TRBD1 as D (6 bases). The germline V and J ends were trimmed by 2 bases and 7 bases, with 15 bases remaining between them. The germline V gene encodes CDR1 MNHNS and CDR2 SASEGT. The CDR3 consists of 15 residues. CDR3 sequence reads: CASSEKRTAGQPQHF. In DNA form, the CDR3 reads TGTGCCAGCAGTGAAAAGAGGACAGCAGGCCAGCCCCAGCATTTT.

This chain connects TRBV5-1 to TRBJ2-5; 15 bases are a match to TRBD2. Germline-derived CDR1 and CDR2 are SGHRS and YFSETQ. The CDR3 runs 16 residues. J lost 5 bases, V lost 3 bases, and 5 bases had no gene match. CDR3 DNA: TGCGCCAGCAGCTCCCGGACTAGCGGGAGGGTGGAGACCCAGTACTTC. Residues: CASSSRTSGRVETQYF.

This chain links TRBV2 with TRBJ1-1, with 7 bases aligning to TRBD1. V shed 5 bases, J shed 8 bases, and the junction held 5 bases outside the gene matches. The CDR3 runs 12 residues. In germline, CDR1 is SNHLY, CDR2 FYNNEI. The CDR3 coding sequence is TGTGCCAGCAGTAGGACAGGCGGGGAAGCTTTCTTT. It specifies CASSRTGGEAFF.

V gene TRBV12-3 or TRBV12-4 combines with J gene TRBJ2-7; D not resolved. The CDR3 is 13 amino acids. V was trimmed by 4 bases and J by 0 bases, leaving 7 bases between them. The CDR3 sequence: CASSWSSSYEQYF. The DNA of the CDR3 is TGTGCCAGCAGTTGGTCCAGCTCCTACGAGCAGTACTTC.

This chain connects TRBV4-1 to TRBJ1-6, with TRBD1 matching over 9 bases. The germline CDR1 and CDR2 sequences are MGHRA and YSYEKL. The CDR3 is made up of 17 amino acids. The ends lost 1 base at V and 5 bases at J; junction bases unmatched: 6. CDR3 in amino acids: CASSQGQGVGDNSPLHF. The CDR3 DNA sequence: TGCGCCAGCAGCCAAGGACAGGGGGTAGGAGATAATTCACCCCTCCACTTT.

The chain carries TRBV6-6 and TRBJ2-7, with TRBD2 matching 11 bases. Unmatched junction bases numbered 9, after V lost 6 bases and J lost 5 bases. Germline lookup yields CDR1 MNHNY and CDR2 SVGAGI (reference sequence). This CDR3 contains 15 residues. CDR3: CASSQLAGAGHEQYF. The CDR3 DNA follows: TGTGCCAGCAGCCAACTAGCGGGAGCGGGACACGAGCAGTACTTC.

The chain is built from TRBV4-1 and TRBJ2-7; D is perhaps TRBD1 (5 bases). Trimming took 0 bases from V and 0 from J, leaving 12 bases between them. Germline V gene sequence: CDR1 MGHRA, CDR2 YSYEKL. The CDR3 length is 16 residues. This CDR3 reads CASSQDGKTASYEQYF. CDR3 DNA: TGCGCCAGCAGCCAAGATGGTAAGACAGCCTCCTACGAGCAGTACTTC.

The chain recombines TRBV7-8 with TRBJ2-1; D is perhaps TRBD1 (5 bases). V was clipped by 5 bases and J by 6 bases, with 17 bases between them. This CDR3 region has 15 residues. The germline V gene encodes CDR1 SGHVS and CDR2 FQNEAQ. The CDR3 here is CASSASGMLGNEQFF. CDR3 nucleotide sequence: TGTGCCAGCAGCGCCTCAGGGATGTTGGGCAATGAGCAGTTCTTC.

This chain connects TRBV19 to TRBJ2-7; a weak D match, TRBD2 (6 bases). The ends were cut back, 6 bases at V and 7 bases at J, with 16 bases in the middle. Germline CDR1 reads LNHDA; CDR2 reads SQIVND (reference sequence). This CDR3 comprises 13 residues. The DNA of the CDR3 is TGTGCCAGTAGCCCGACTAGTCCCATGGAGCAGTACTTC. Protein product: CASSPTSPMEQYF. The full variable domain, rest sourced from reference TRBV19 and TRBJ2-7, is DGGITQSPKYLFRKEGQNVTLSCEQNLNHDAMYWYRQDPGQGLRLIYYSQIVNDFQKGDIAEGYSVSREKKESFPLTVTSAQKNPTAFYLCASSPTSPMEQYFGPGTRLTVT.

The genes are TRBV6-5 and TRBJ2-7, with TRBD2 matching over 13 bases. J lost 7 bases, V lost 4 bases, and 7 bases had no gene match. CDR3 size: 15 residues. The germline gives CDR1 MNHEY, CDR2 SVGAGI. The chain's CDR3 is CASSLRTSGSWEQYF. CDR3 sequence (DNA): TGTGCCAGCAGTTTACGGACTAGCGGGAGTTGGGAGCAGTACTTC.

This sequence joins TRBV14 and TRBJ2-2; 7 bases line up with TRBD1. The junction had 3 bases not matched to a gene; V was cut back by 2 bases and J by 3 bases. The V gene's germline CDR1 is SGHDN and CDR2 FVKESK. This CDR3 comprises 15 residues. CDR3: CASSQTGVDTGELFF. In DNA form, the CDR3 reads TGTGCCAGCAGCCAAACAGGGGTGGACACCGGGGAGCTGTTTTTT.

The chain combines TRBV30 with TRBJ1-5, with 7 bases aligning to TRBD1. Germline loops: CDR1 GTSNPN, CDR2 SVGIG (reference sequence). The CDR3 is 13 residues long. The ends lost 5 bases at V and 6 bases at J; junction bases unmatched: 7. CDR3 loop: CAWASGQSQPQHF. CDR3 nucleotides: TGTGCCTGGGCCTCGGGACAGTCTCAGCCCCAGCATTTT.

With regard to this clone: At one end the junction does not follow the germline gene, possibly because of a read error. Other nucleotide sequences from this sample produce the same CDR3. The chain carries TRBV11-3 and TRBJ1-4, with no clear D. The CDR3 runs to 13 residues. CDR1 and CDR2 from the germline V gene are SGHNT and YENEEA. The CDR3 DNA reads TGTGCCAGCAGCGTGAGCGGTGGAGAAAAATTGTTTTTT. Amino acids: CASSVSGGEKLFF. Variable domain in full (rest from reference TRBV11-3 and TRBJ1-4): EAGVVQSPRYKIIEKKQPVAFWCNPISGHNTLYWYLQNLGQGPELLIRYENEEAVDDSQLPKDRFSAERLKGVDSTLKIQPAELGDSAVYLCASSVSGGEKLFFGSGTQLSVL.

This clone has just a few counts. The chain carries TRBV25-1 and TRBJ2-1; 8 nucleotides agree with TRBD1. The ends lost 1 base at V and 7 bases at J; junction bases unmatched: 6. This CDR3 is built from 15 residues. Germline assignment: CDR1 MGHDK and CDR2 SYGVNS. The CDR3 region is CASSEFGQGRNEQFF. CDR3 nucleotides: TGTGCCAGCAGTGAATTTGGACAGGGACGAAATGAGCAGTTCTTC.